This T cell receptor beta chain was obtained from a study of neurological immune-mediated disorders. Per germline, CDR1 SGHTA and CDR2 FQGNSA. The CDR3 consists of 15 residues. Trimming stripped 5 bases from V and 6 bases from J, with 16 bases between. TCRdb independently ran MiXCR on the 5' RACE reads; one entry per CDR3 protein. This sample has 100,000 to 150,000 distinct CDR3 sequences, with roughly 3.2% found just once. Sequencing was carried out using PBMCs. This clonotype originated in a woman younger than 45 with multiple sclerosis. The chain carries TRBV7-2 and TRBJ1-4, with D possibly TRBD1 on 5 matching bases. CDR3 DNA: TGTGCCAGCAGCCTCGGGACGGGGTGGGATGAAAAACTGTTTTTT. It codes for CASSLGTGWDEKLFF.